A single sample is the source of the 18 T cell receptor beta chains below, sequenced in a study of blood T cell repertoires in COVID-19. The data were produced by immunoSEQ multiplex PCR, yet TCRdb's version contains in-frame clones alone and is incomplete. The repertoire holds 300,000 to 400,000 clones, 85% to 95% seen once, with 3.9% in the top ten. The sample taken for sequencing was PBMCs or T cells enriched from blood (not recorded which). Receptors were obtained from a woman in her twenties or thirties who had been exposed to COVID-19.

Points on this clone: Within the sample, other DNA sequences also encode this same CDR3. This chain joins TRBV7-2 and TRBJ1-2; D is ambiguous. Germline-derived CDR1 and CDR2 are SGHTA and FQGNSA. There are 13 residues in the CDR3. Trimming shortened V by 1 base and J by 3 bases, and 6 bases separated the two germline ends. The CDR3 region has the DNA TGTGCCAGCAGCTTAGACAGTTACTATGGCTACACCTTC. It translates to CASSLDSYYGYTF. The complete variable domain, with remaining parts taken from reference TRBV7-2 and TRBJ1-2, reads GAGVSQSPSNKVTEKGKDVELRCDPISGHTALYWYRQSLGQGLEFLIYFQGNSAPDKSGLPSDRFSAERTGGSVSTLTIQRTQQEDSAVYLCASSLDSYYGYTFGSGTRLTVV.

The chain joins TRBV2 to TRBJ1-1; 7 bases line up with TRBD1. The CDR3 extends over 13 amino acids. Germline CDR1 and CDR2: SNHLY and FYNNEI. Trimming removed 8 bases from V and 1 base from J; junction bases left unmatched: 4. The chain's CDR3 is CASRGQPNTEAFF. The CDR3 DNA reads TGTGCCAGCCGGGGACAGCCGAACACTGAAGCTTTCTTT.

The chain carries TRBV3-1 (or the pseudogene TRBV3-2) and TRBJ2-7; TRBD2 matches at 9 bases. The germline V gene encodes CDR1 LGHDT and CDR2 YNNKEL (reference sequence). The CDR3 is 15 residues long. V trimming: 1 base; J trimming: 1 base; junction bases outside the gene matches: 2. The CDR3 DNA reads TGTGCCAGCAGCCAAGGACTAGCGGAGTCCTACGAGCAGTACTTC. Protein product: CASSQGLAESYEQYF.

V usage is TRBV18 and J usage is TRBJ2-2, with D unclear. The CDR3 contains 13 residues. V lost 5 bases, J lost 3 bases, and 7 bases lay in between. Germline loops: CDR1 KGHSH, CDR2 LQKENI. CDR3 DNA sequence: TGTGCCAGCTCAATTCGTCACACCGGGGAGCTGTTTTTT. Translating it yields CASSIRHTGELFF.

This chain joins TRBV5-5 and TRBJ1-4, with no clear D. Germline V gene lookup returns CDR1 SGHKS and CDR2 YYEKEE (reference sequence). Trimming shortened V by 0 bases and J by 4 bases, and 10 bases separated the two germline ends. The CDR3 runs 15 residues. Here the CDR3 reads CASSLASGYNEKLFF. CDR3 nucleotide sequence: TGTGCCAGCAGCTTGGCCAGCGGGTATAATGAAAAACTGTTTTTT.

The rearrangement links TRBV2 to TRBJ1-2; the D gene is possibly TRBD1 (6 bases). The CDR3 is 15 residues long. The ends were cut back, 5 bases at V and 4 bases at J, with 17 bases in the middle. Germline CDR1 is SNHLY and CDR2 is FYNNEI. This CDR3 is CASSNRQANIYGYTF. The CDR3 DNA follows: TGTGCCAGCAGTAACAGACAGGCCAACATCTATGGCTACACCTTC.

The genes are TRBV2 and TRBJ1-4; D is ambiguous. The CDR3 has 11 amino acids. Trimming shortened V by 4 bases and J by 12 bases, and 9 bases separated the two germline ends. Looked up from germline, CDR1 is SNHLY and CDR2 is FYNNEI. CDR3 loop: CASSGSGELFF. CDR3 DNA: TGTGCCAGCAGTGGTAGCGGGGAACTGTTTTTT.

CDR3 DNA: TGTGCCAGCAGCCATAACGTGGACAGCTCTGGAAACACCATATATTTT. Protein product: CASSHNVDSSGNTIYF. The J gene is TRBJ1-3, the V gene TRBV7-9; a possible D gene is TRBD1 (6 bases). Per the germline V gene, CDR1 is SEHNR and CDR2 is FQNEAQ (reference sequence). V was clipped by 5 bases and J by 0 bases, with 14 bases between them. The CDR3 totals 16 residues.

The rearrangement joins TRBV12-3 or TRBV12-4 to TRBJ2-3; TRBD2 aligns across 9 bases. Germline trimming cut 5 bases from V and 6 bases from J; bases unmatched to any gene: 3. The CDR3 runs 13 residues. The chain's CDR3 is CASSTGLADTQYF. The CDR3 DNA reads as TGTGCCAGCAGTACAGGACTAGCGGATACGCAGTATTTT.

This chain's CDR3 is CASSLSGGQIYNSPLHF. Written as DNA, the CDR3 is TGTGCCAGCAGTTTATCGGGGGGACAGATCTATAATTCACCCCTCCACTTT. The chain uses TRBV27 and TRBJ1-6, with TRBD1 identical over 7 bases. The CDR3 spans 17 residues. Germline V gives CDR1 MNHEY, CDR2 SMNVEV (reference sequence). V gave up 0 bases and J gave up 3 bases; unmatched junction bases: 5.

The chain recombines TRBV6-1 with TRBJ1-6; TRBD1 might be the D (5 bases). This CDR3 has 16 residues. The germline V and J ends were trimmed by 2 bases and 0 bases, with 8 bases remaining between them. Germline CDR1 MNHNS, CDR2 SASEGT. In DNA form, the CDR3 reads TGTGCCAGCAGTGAAAGACAGAGCTCCTATAATTCACCCCTCCACTTT. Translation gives CASSERQSSYNSPLHF.

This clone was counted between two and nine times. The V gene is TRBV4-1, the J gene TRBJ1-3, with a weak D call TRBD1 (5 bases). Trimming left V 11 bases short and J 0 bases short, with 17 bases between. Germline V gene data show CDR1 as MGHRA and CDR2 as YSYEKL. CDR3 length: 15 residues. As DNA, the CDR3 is TGCGCCGCGGGGCGGATTCCCCGCTCTGGAAACACCATATATTTT. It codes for CAAGRIPRSGNTIYF.

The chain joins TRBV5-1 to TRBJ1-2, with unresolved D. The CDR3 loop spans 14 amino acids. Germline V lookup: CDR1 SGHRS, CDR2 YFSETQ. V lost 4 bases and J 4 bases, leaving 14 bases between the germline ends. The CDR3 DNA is TGCGCCAGCAGCGCTACAGCGGCGACCTATGGCTACACCTTC. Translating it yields CASSATAATYGYTF.

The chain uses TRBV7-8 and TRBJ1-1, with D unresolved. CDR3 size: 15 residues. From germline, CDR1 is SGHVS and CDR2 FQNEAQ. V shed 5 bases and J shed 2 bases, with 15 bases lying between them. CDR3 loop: CASSIPGLRNTEAFF. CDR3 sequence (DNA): TGTGCCAGCAGCATACCAGGACTGCGAAACACTGAAGCTTTCTTT.

CDR3 nucleotide sequence: TGTGCCAGCAGCACCAGACAGGGAGATTCACCCCTCCACTTT. Translating gives CASSTRQGDSPLHF. The chain couples TRBV7-6 to TRBJ1-6; 7 bases are a match to TRBD1. Germline assignment: CDR1 SGHVS and CDR2 FNYEAQ. The CDR3 is 14 residues long. Unmatched junction bases numbered 6, after V lost 5 bases and J lost 8 bases.

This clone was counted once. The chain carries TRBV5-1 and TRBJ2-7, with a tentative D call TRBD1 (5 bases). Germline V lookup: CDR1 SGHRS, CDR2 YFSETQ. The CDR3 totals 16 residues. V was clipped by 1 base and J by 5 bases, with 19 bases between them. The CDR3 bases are TGCGCCAGCAGCTTGTATATATCTGGGCAGGGCCACGAGCAGTACTTC. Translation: CASSLYISGQGHEQYF.

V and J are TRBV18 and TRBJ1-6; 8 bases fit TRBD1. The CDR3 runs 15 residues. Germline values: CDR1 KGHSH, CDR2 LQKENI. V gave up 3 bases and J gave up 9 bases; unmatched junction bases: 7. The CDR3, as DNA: TGTGCCAGCTCACCTGGACAGGGTCGAGGTTCACCCCTCCACTTT. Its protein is CASSPGQGRGSPLHF. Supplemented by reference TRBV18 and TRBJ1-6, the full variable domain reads NAGVMQNPRHLVRRRGQEARLRCSPMKGHSHVYWYRQLPEEGLKFMVYLQKENIIDESGMPKERFSAEFPKEGPSILRIQQVVRGDSAAYFCASSPGQGRGSPLHFGNGTRLTVT.

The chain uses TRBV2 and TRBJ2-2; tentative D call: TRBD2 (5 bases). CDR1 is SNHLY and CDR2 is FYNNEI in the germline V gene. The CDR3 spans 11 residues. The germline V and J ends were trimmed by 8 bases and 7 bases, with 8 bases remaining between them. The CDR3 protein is CASGDYGELFF. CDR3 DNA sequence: TGTGCCAGCGGCGACTACGGGGAGCTGTTTTTT.